The 26 T cell receptor beta chains below come from one sample, sequenced in a study of CD8 T cells in Susac syndrome. Roughly 0.5 to 1 ug RNA was reverse transcribed with random hexamers. Via MiXCR, TCRdb re-called the immunoSEQ multiplex PCR reads, giving one row per CDR3 protein. This sample has 160,000 or so distinct CDR3 sequences, with approximately 94% found just once. Source material: CD4+ T cells from PBMCs. These receptors were taken from a human donor with multiple sclerosis.

The chain combines TRBV29-1 with TRBJ2-5, with a weak D call TRBD2 (5 bases). CDR1 SQVTM and CDR2 ANQGSEA come from the germline V gene. V was shortened by 5 bases and J by 4 bases, with 11 bases between the two germline ends. The CDR3 loop spans 12 amino acids. The CDR3 loop reads CSVRPGGETQYF. CDR3 coding DNA: TGCAGCGTTCGACCAGGAGGAGAGACCCAGTACTTC.

This chain links TRBV5-1 with TRBJ2-7, with TRBD1 as a possible D gene (5 bases). Trimming removed 0 bases from V and 0 bases from J, with 7 bases in between. This CDR3 has 14 residues. CDR1 is SGHRS and CDR2 is YFSETQ in the germline V gene. The CDR3 is CASSLVTASYEQYF. DNA for the CDR3: TGCGCCAGCAGCTTGGTGACAGCCTCCTACGAGCAGTACTTC.

This sequence joins TRBV19 and TRBJ1-5; D is possibly TRBD1 (5 bases). This CDR3 is 13 amino acids long. V shed 4 bases and J shed 7 bases, with 11 bases lying between them. In germline, CDR1 is LNHDA, CDR2 SQIVND (reference sequence). Written as DNA, the CDR3 is TGTGCCAGTAGTACCCCCCCAGGGCAGCCCCAGCATTTT. This encodes CASSTPPGQPQHF.

The V and J genes are TRBV4-3 and TRBJ2-5, with D unresolved. The length of the CDR3 is 15 residues. Germline V gene sequence: CDR1 LGHNA, CDR2 YSLEER. V shed 1 base and J shed 2 bases, with 11 bases lying between them. For the CDR3, the DNA is TGCGCCAGCAGCCAAGGGGCGGCTGTACAAGAGACCCAGTACTTC. It specifies CASSQGAAVQETQYF.

This rearrangement joins TRBV29-1 to TRBJ1-2; D is undetermined. CDR3 size: 12 residues. The germline V and J ends were trimmed by 5 bases and 4 bases, with 11 bases remaining between them. Germline CDR1 reads SQVTM; CDR2 reads ANQGSEA. As DNA, the CDR3 is TGCAGCGTTCAAATATGGGGCTATGGCTACACCTTC. It encodes CSVQIWGYGYTF.

This rearrangement joins TRBV2 to TRBJ2-7; perhaps TRBD1 as D (6 bases). CDR1 SNHLY and CDR2 FYNNEI come from the germline V gene. Trimming pared 8 bases from V and 2 bases from J, leaving 16 bases between. The CDR3 contains 14 residues. CDR3 sequence (DNA): TGTGCCAGCGGAAGACAGGTGATAACCTACGAGCAGTACTTC. It yields the protein CASGRQVITYEQYF.

This chain uses TRBV16 with TRBJ1-1; D is uncertain. Germline values: CDR1 KGHSY, CDR2 FQNENV. The CDR3 is made up of 11 amino acids. V shed 2 bases and J shed 11 bases, with 9 bases lying between them. CDR3 in DNA: TGTGCCAGCAGCCAACGGAGTGGGGCTTTCTTT. Its translation: CASSQRSGAFF.

The CDR3 loop is CASSLALTSGDSYEQYF. For the CDR3, the DNA is TGCGCCAGCAGCTTGGCCCTTACTAGCGGAGACTCCTACGAGCAGTACTTC. The V and J genes are TRBV5-1 and TRBJ2-7, with TRBD2 matching 8 bases. In germline, CDR1 is SGHRS, CDR2 YFSETQ. CDR3 length: 17 amino acids. Trimming took 0 bases from V and 0 from J; bases not matched to a gene: 8.

The V call is TRBV5-4, the J call TRBJ2-3; TRBD1 aligns across 8 bases. The V and J ends lost 10 bases and 0 bases, in that order; junction bases with no gene match: 7. Germline V lookup: CDR1 SGHNT, CDR2 YYREEE (reference sequence). This CDR3 comprises 14 residues. The CDR3 is CAGHWTGSTDTQYF. CDR3 DNA sequence: TGTGCCGGACATTGGACAGGGAGCACAGATACGCAGTATTTT.

J is TRBJ2-3 and V is TRBV11-3; D not certain. The germline gives CDR1 SGHNT, CDR2 YENEEA. Trimming left V 1 base short and J 3 bases short, with 11 bases between. The CDR3 consists of 15 residues. The CDR3 here is CASSLGSWLTDTQYF. The CDR3 nucleotides are TGTGCCAGCAGCTTAGGTAGTTGGTTGACAGATACGCAGTATTTT.

The chain carries TRBV28 and TRBJ2-7, with TRBD2 identical over 11 bases. Germline values: CDR1 MDHEN, CDR2 SYDVKM. The V segment lost 3 bases and the J segment 0 bases; nucleotides outside the gene matches: 4. The CDR3 is made up of 16 amino acids. CDR3 DNA: TGTGCCAGCAGTTTCGTAGCGGGAGGGGACTCCTACGAGCAGTACTTC. It codes for CASSFVAGGDSYEQYF.

The chain couples TRBV6-2 or TRBV6-3 to TRBJ2-7; weak D call: TRBD1 (5 bases). The CDR3 is made up of 14 amino acids. From germline, CDR1 is MNHEY and CDR2 SVGEGT. The V and J ends lost 6 bases and 6 bases respectively, with 18 bases between them. The CDR3 loop reads CASRDSYQRSEQYF. Written as DNA, the CDR3 is TGTGCCAGCAGAGACAGCTACCAGAGGAGCGAGCAGTACTTC.

V gene TRBV6-5 combines with J gene TRBJ2-1, with 10 nucleotides matching TRBD2. The CDR3 runs 15 residues. J gave up 9 bases and V 2 bases, and 7 bases lay outside the gene matches. The V gene's germline CDR1 is MNHEY and CDR2 SVGAGI. The CDR3 DNA reads TGTGCCAGCAGTTACGGGCTAGCGGGAGTGGGTGAGCAGTTCTTC. It translates to CASSYGLAGVGEQFF.

The genes are TRBV29-1 and TRBJ2-2; TRBD2 aligns across 14 bases. Trimming removed 6 bases from V and 7 bases from J; junction bases left unmatched: 10. There are 16 residues in the CDR3. Germline-derived CDR1 and CDR2 are SQVTM and ANQGSEA. The CDR3 reads CSVQGTSGSSNGELFF. The CDR3 DNA follows: TGCAGCGTCCAAGGGACTAGCGGGAGTAGTAACGGGGAGCTGTTTTTT.

The J gene is TRBJ1-2, the V gene TRBV28; weak D call: TRBD1 (5 bases). CDR3 length equals 14 residues. Germline values: CDR1 MDHEN, CDR2 SYDVKM. The V gene lost 2 bases and the J gene lost 2 bases, with 9 bases spanning the gap. The CDR3, as DNA: TGTGCCAGCAGTTTAGTGGGGACCAACTATGGCTACACCTTC. As protein: CASSLVGTNYGYTF.

The chain is built from TRBV18 and TRBJ2-5; 7 nucleotides line up with TRBD1. This CDR3 comprises 14 residues. CDR1 and CDR2 (germline): KGHSH, LQKENI. J lost 2 bases, V lost 2 bases, and 2 bases had no gene match. The CDR3: CASSPRGQQETQYF. The CDR3 coding sequence is TGTGCCAGCTCACCAAGGGGGCAGCAAGAGACCCAGTACTTC. The full variable domain, in which reference TRBV18 and TRBJ2-5 provide the parts outside the CDR3, is NAGVMQNPRHLVRRRGQEARLRCSPMKGHSHVYWYRQLPEEGLKFMVYLQKENIIDESGMPKERFSAEFPKEGPSILRIQQVVRGDSAAYFCASSPRGQQETQYFGPGTRLLVL.

This chain links TRBV27 with TRBJ1-4; possibly TRBD1 for D (5 bases). V was cut by 3 bases and J by 8 bases, with 10 bases left in between. This CDR3 has 13 residues. Germline CDR1 MNHEY, CDR2 SMNVEV (reference sequence). The chain's CDR3 is CASSFRDREKLFF. CDR3 in DNA: TGTGCCAGCAGTTTCAGGGACCGGGAAAAACTGTTTTTT.

This chain joins TRBV4-1 and TRBJ1-2; D possibly corresponds to TRBD1 (6 bases). CDR3 size: 15 residues. CDR1 MGHRA and CDR2 YSYEKL come from the germline V gene. The V end lost 0 bases, the J end lost 6 bases, and 14 bases lay between the germline ends. CDR3 nucleotides: TGCGCCAGCAGCCAAGAGCGGGGGCTCTTTAATGGCTACACCTTC. This codes for CASSQERGLFNGYTF.

The V call is TRBV3-1, the J call TRBJ1-4, with D uncertain. CDR1 is LGHDT, CDR2 YNNKEL, per germline (reference sequence). The CDR3 covers 14 residues. Trimming removed 0 bases from V and 5 bases from J, with 7 bases in between. CDR3 loop: CASSQEGGNEKLFF. CDR3 DNA: TGTGCCAGCAGCCAAGAGGGAGGAAATGAAAAACTGTTTTTT. The full variable domain, its missing parts supplied by reference TRBV3-1 and TRBJ1-4, is DTAVSQTPKYLVTQMGNDKSIKCEQNLGHDTMYWYKQDSKKFLKIMFSYNNKELIINETVPNRFSPKSPDKAHLNLHINSLELGDSAVYFCASSQEGGNEKLFFGSGTQLSVL.

The chain is built from TRBV15 and TRBJ1-4, with D uncertain. The ends were cut back, 0 bases at V and 3 bases at J, with 8 bases in the middle. The CDR3 is 15 residues long. Per germline, CDR1 LNHNV and CDR2 YYDKDF (reference sequence). CDR3 loop: CATSRDFGANEKLFF. The CDR3 coding sequence is TGTGCCACCAGCAGAGATTTCGGGGCTAATGAAAAACTGTTTTTT.

V usage is TRBV29-1 and J usage is TRBJ2-5, with 8 nucleotides matching TRBD2. This CDR3 region has 14 residues. Trimming at V came to 4 bases and at J to 4 bases, leaving 8 bases not matched to a gene. CDR1 and CDR2 from the germline V gene are SQVTM and ANQGSEA. The chain's CDR3 is CSVAPSGLGETQYF. CDR3 nucleotides: TGCAGCGTTGCCCCATCGGGACTAGGAGAGACCCAGTACTTC.

The chain links TRBV7-2 to TRBJ2-2, with TRBD2 matching over 7 bases. J gave up 4 bases and V 3 bases, and 5 bases lay outside the gene matches. The germline V gene encodes CDR1 SGHTA and CDR2 FQGNSA. This CDR3 contains 15 residues. CDR3 in DNA: TGTGCCAGCAGCTTTGGGGACTATTTCACCGGGGAGCTGTTTTTT. This gives the protein CASSFGDYFTGELFF. The full variable domain, rest sourced from reference TRBV7-2 and TRBJ2-2, is GAGVSQSPSNKVTEKGKDVELRCDPISGHTALYWYRQSLGQGLEFLIYFQGNSAPDKSGLPSDRFSAERTGGSVSTLTIQRTQQEDSAVYLCASSFGDYFTGELFFGEGSRLTVL.

The chain joins TRBV28 to TRBJ2-2; the D gene is possibly TRBD2 (6 bases). The CDR3 has 13 residues. CDR1 and CDR2 (germline): MDHEN, SYDVKM. Trimming removed 10 bases at V and 0 bases at J, with 9 bases between. The DNA for the CDR3 is TGTGCCAACCGGGACTCGAACACCGGGGAGCTGTTTTTT. Translated, it gives CANRDSNTGELFF.

J is TRBJ1-2 and V is TRBV4-1; 10 bases line up with TRBD1. CDR1 is MGHRA, CDR2 YSYEKL, per germline. The V gene end was trimmed by 4 bases and the J gene end by 6 bases; junction bases not matched to a gene: 8. This CDR3 has 15 amino acids. CDR3 in DNA: TGCGCCAGCAGCCTCGAGGGACAGGGGACGGATGGCTACACCTTC. Amino acids: CASSLEGQGTDGYTF.

J is TRBJ2-1 and V is TRBV20-1, with a weak D call TRBD2 (6 bases). CDR3 length: 15 residues. V lost 0 bases to trimming and J lost 8 bases, with 17 bases between them. The germline V gene encodes CDR1 DFQATT and CDR2 SNEGSKA (reference sequence). CDR3 sequence reads: CSARDSGGPGYEQFF. The CDR3 DNA sequence: TGCAGTGCTAGAGATTCTGGAGGGCCGGGTTATGAGCAGTTCTTC.

This chain links TRBV2 with TRBJ2-2; 8 nucleotides agree with TRBD2. The CDR3 has 13 amino acids. The germline gives CDR1 SNHLY, CDR2 FYNNEI. V was clipped by 8 bases and J by 5 bases; unmatched bases: 4. The CDR3 DNA reads TGTGCCAGCGGCCAGCGGGGGACCGGGGAGCTGTTTTTT. It translates to CASGQRGTGELFF.